The rows below give T cell receptor beta chains drawn from one sample of a study of T-cell reconstitution after alpha-beta-depleted transplantation in children. TCRdb itself ran the PCR reads through MiXCR, one entry per CDR3 protein. The data contain about 830,000 distinct CDR3 sequences, under 20% of them seen just once; the ten biggest clones take up 5%. The input for sequencing was PBMCs, mostly from graft donor cells, taken 360 days after TCRalphabeta/CD19-depleted stem cell transplant. The receptors shown here come from a male patient aged 10-17 years who had a stem cell transplant for acute lymphoblastic leukemia, so the T cells may come from the graft donor. CDR3s include the opening cysteine and the closing phenylalanine or tryptophan. Fields, in order: CDR3 protein, CDR3 DNA, J gene, V gene, clone size, D gene. A D gene is named only where the DNA matches it firmly. A clone size is listed for some rows: how often the clone was seen (once, few, many), or a class if it is expanded.

CASSLDQLSSTDTQYF | TGTGCCAGCAGCTTAGACCAACTTTCGAGCACAGATACGCAGTATTTT | TRBJ2-3 | TRBV7-7 | . | .
CASIRDPYDNEQFF | TGTGCCAGCATCCGGGACCCCTATGACAATGAGCAGTTCTTC | TRBJ2-1 | TRBV7-9 | few | .
CASSSPPRVYEQYF | TGTGCCAGCAGTTCACCCCCCAGGGTCTACGAGCAGTACTTC | TRBJ2-7 | TRBV25-1 | . | .
CSARDRDRGNTGELFF | TGCAGTGCTAGAGATCGGGACAGGGGGAACACCGGGGAGCTGTTTTTT | TRBJ2-2 | TRBV20-1 | . | TRBD1
CASSFAPLTSGREQYF | TGTGCCAGCAGTTTTGCCCCCTTGACTAGCGGGCGCGAGCAGTACTTC | TRBJ2-7 | TRBV28 | few | TRBD2
CASSLSRGSYNEQFF | TGTGCCAGCAGTTTGTCGCGGGGGTCCTACAATGAGCAGTTCTTC | TRBJ2-1 | TRBV27 | many | TRBD2
CASTIYPGDYEQYF | TGTGCCAGCACGATATACCCAGGGGACTACGAGCAGTACTTC | TRBJ2-7 | TRBV27 | . | .
CAGGGANFGPNTGELFF | TGTGCCGGGGGTGGGGCCAACTTCGGACCGAACACCGGGGAGCTGTTTTTT | TRBJ2-2 | TRBV12-3/TRBV12-4 | many | .
CASSPRGRTYEQYF | TGTGCCAGCTCACCACGGGGGCGAACCTACGAGCAGTACTTC | TRBJ2-7 | TRBV18 | few | .
CASSSSGEGLLAVLSPEQYF | TGTGCCAGCAGTTCTTCAGGGGAAGGTTTACTGGCGGTTCTGTCCCCCGAGCAGTACTTC | TRBJ2-7 | TRBV28 | few | .
CSVEGQDLNTEAFF | TGCAGCGTTGAGGGACAGGATTTGAACACTGAAGCTTTCTTT | TRBJ1-1 | TRBV29-1 | . | TRBD1
CASSLRDSKQETQYF | TGCGCCAGCAGCCTCCGGGACAGCAAACAAGAGACCCAGTACTTC | TRBJ2-5 | TRBV5-1 | . | TRBD1
CASSPTGEGDTQYF | TGCGCCAGCAGCCCGACCGGCGAGGGAGATACGCAGTATTTT | TRBJ2-3 | TRBV4-1 | . | .
CASSFEGIQPQHF | TGCGCCAGCAGCTTTGAGGGGATCCAGCCCCAGCATTTT | TRBJ1-5 | TRBV5-1 | few | .